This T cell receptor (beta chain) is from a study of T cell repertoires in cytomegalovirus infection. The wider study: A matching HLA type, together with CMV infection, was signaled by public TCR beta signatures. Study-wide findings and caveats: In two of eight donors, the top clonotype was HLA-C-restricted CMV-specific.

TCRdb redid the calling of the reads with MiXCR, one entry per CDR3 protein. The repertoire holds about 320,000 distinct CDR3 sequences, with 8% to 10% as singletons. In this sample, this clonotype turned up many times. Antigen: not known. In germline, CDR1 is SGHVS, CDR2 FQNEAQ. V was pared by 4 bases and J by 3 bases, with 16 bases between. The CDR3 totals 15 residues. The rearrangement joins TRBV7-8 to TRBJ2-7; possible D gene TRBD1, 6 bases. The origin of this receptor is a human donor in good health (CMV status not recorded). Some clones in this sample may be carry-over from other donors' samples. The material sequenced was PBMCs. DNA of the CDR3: TGTGCCAGCAGCTCCAAGACAGGCGGCATCTACGAGCAGTACTTC. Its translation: CASSSKTGGIYEQYF.